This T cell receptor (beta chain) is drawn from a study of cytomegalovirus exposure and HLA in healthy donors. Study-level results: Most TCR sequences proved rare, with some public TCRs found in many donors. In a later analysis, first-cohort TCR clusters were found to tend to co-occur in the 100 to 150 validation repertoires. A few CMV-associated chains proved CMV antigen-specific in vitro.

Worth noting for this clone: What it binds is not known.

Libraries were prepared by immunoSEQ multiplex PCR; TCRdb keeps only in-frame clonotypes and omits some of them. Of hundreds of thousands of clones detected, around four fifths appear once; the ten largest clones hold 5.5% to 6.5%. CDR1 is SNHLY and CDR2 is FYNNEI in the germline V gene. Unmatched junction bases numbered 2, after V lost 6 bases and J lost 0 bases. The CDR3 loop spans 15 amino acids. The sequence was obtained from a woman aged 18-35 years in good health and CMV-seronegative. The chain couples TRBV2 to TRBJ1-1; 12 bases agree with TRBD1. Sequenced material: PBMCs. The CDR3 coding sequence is TGTGCCAGCAGGGGACAGGGGGCTTTGAACACTGAAGCTTTCTTT. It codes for CASRGQGALNTEAFF. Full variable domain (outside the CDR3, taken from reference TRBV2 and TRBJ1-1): EPEVTQTPSHQVTQMGQEVILRCVPISNHLYFYWYRQILGQKVEFLVSFYNNEISEKSEIFDDQFSVERPDGSNFTLKIRSTKLEDSAMYFCASRGQGALNTEAFFGQGTRLTVV.